A single sample is the source of the 15 T cell receptor beta chains below, sequenced in a study of blood T cell repertoires in COVID-19. Profiling relied on immunoSEQ multiplex PCR, and the TCRdb table lists in-frame clones only, not all of them. Here the sample spans about 200,000 clones, roughly 90% being singletons. The sample taken for sequencing was peripheral blood. These receptors came from a man between 18 and 35 years old with active or convalescent COVID-19.

The chain uses TRBV5-4 and TRBJ2-3; 7 nucleotides match TRBD2. Germline values: CDR1 SGHNT, CDR2 YYREEE (reference sequence). The CDR3 runs to 14 residues. V lost 2 bases and J lost 1; bases outside the gene matches: 1. The CDR3: CASSFRGGTDTQYF. Written as DNA, the CDR3 is TGTGCCAGCAGCTTTCGGGGGGGCACAGATACGCAGTATTTT.

The CDR3 coding sequence is TGTGCCAGCAGCTCACCCCGGCCCAGGGACAGGGGGCACAATGAGCAGTTCTTC. Its protein is CASSSPRPRDRGHNEQFF. The genes are TRBV7-9 and TRBJ2-1; TRBD1 aligns across 12 bases. This CDR3 region has 18 residues. Per the germline V gene, CDR1 is SEHNR and CDR2 is FQNEAQ (reference sequence). The V segment lost 4 bases and the J segment 5 bases; nucleotides outside the gene matches: 12.

This chain joins TRBV9 and TRBJ2-3, with TRBD2 identical over 13 bases. Germline lookup yields CDR1 SGDLS and CDR2 YYNGEE. The CDR3 loop spans 20 amino acids. Losses at the gene ends were 4 bases for V and 2 bases for J; bases not matched to a gene: 16. The CDR3 here is CASSFEGGTSGILNTDTQYF. CDR3 nucleotides: TGTGCCAGCAGCTTCGAGGGTGGGACTAGCGGGATCCTTAACACAGATACGCAGTATTTT.

The chain uses TRBV6-5 and TRBJ1-2, with 7 bases aligning to TRBD1. The ends lost 7 bases at V and 8 bases at J; junction bases unmatched: 4. CDR1 is MNHEY, CDR2 SVGAGI, per germline. The CDR3 sequence is 11 residues long. The CDR3 nucleotides read TGTGCCAGCACAGGGGGATACGGCTACACCTTC. The encoded protein is CASTGGYGYTF.

The J gene is TRBJ2-7, the V gene TRBV11-2; TRBD2 matches 10 bases. This CDR3 spans 15 amino acids. Germline assignment: CDR1 SGHAT and CDR2 FQNNGV. Trimming removed 1 base from V and 5 bases from J; junction bases left unmatched: 5. The CDR3 loop reads CASSLAGTSVNEQYF. The CDR3, as DNA: TGTGCCAGCAGCTTAGCGGGGACTAGCGTCAACGAGCAGTACTTC.

V and J are TRBV4-1 and TRBJ2-7, with a weak D call TRBD1 (5 bases). The CDR3 runs 15 residues. CDR1 MGHRA and CDR2 YSYEKL come from the germline V gene. V lost 0 bases and J lost 4, with 13 bases in between. The CDR3 spells CASSQDLSGSYEQYF. The CDR3 DNA reads as TGCGCCAGCAGCCAAGATTTGTCAGGGTCTTACGAGCAGTACTTC.

The genes are TRBV11-2 and TRBJ2-5; 8 bases fit TRBD1. Germline loops: CDR1 SGHAT, CDR2 FQNNGV. V was clipped by 2 bases and J by 5 bases; unmatched bases: 4. The CDR3 has 14 amino acids. The CDR3: CASSLQGARETQYF. Here the CDR3 DNA reads TGTGCCAGCAGCTTACAGGGGGCGCGGGAGACCCAGTACTTC.

The rearrangement uses TRBV9 and TRBJ1-2, with a weak D call TRBD1 (6 bases). The CDR3 is 17 amino acids. The germline V and J ends were trimmed by 1 base and 3 bases, with 19 bases remaining between them. CDR1 and CDR2 (germline): SGDLS, YYNGEE. The CDR3 loop reads CASSVKNQGITDYGYTF. The CDR3 region has the DNA TGTGCCAGCAGCGTAAAGAATCAGGGGATTACCGACTATGGCTACACCTTC.

The gene calls are TRBV7-9 and TRBJ1-1; the D gene is possibly TRBD1 (5 bases). The CDR3 has 13 residues. The germline gives CDR1 SEHNR, CDR2 FQNEAQ (reference sequence). The V and J ends lost 6 bases and 1 base respectively, with 9 bases between them. The CDR3 DNA reads TGTGCCAGCAGGTCACAGGAGAACACTGAAGCTTTCTTT. Translated, it gives CASRSQENTEAFF.

This clone was counted between two and nine times. The V gene is TRBV2, the J gene TRBJ1-2; D uncertain. Trimming took off 1 base at V and 8 bases at J, with 8 bases between the two ends. The CDR3 is made up of 12 amino acids. Germline V CDR1 and CDR2: SNHLY, FYNNEI. The CDR3 loop reads CASSEESGGYTF. CDR3 bases: TGTGCCAGCAGTGAAGAGTCTGGCGGCTACACCTTC.

The chain carries TRBV6-5 and TRBJ1-1; 9 bases are a match to TRBD1. Germline V gives CDR1 MNHEY, CDR2 SVGAGI. This CDR3 is built from 15 residues. The ends lost 6 bases at V and 10 bases at J; junction bases unmatched: 15. The CDR3 DNA follows: TGTGCCAGCAGAAACTCCGGGACAGGGAAGGTAGGAGCTTTCTTT. Translation gives CASRNSGTGKVGAFF.

The rearrangement links TRBV6-2 or TRBV6-3 to TRBJ2-5; 16 positions agree with TRBD2. The CDR3 is made up of 20 amino acids. The germline CDR1 and CDR2 sequences are MNHEY and SVGEGT. After removal of 5 bases from V and 4 bases from J, the junction contained 16 bases not matched to a gene. The DNA for the CDR3 is TGTGCCAGCAGTGCCTTAAGAACTGGGACTAGCGGGAGGGGGAGAGAGACCCAGTACTTC. Encoded protein: CASSALRTGTSGRGRETQYF.

The V call is TRBV5-1, the J call TRBJ1-2; D is perhaps TRBD1 (6 bases). The CDR3 runs 15 residues. Trimming removed 5 bases at V and 0 bases at J, with 14 bases between. Germline V lookup: CDR1 SGHRS, CDR2 YFSETQ. As DNA, the CDR3 is TGCGCCAGCAGGTCCGCAGGGGCCGCTAACTATGGCTACACCTTC. Encoded protein: CASRSAGAANYGYTF. The variable domain in full, completed from reference TRBV5-1 and TRBJ1-2, reads KAGVTQTPRYLIKTRGQQVTLSCSPISGHRSVSWYQQTPGQGLQFLFEYFSETQRNKGNFPGRFSGRQFSNSRSEMNVSTLELGDSALYLCASRSAGAANYGYTFGSGTRLTVV.

The V and J genes are TRBV3-1 (or the pseudogene TRBV3-2) and TRBJ2-5; 14 bases are shared with TRBD2. Losses at the gene ends were 1 base for V and 5 bases for J; bases not matched to a gene: 21. CDR1 is LGHDT and CDR2 is YNNKEL in the germline V gene (reference sequence). The CDR3 contains 22 residues. The CDR3: CASSQGLGNTGTSGGPSETQYF. CDR3 bases: TGTGCCAGCAGCCAAGGTCTCGGTAACACCGGGACTAGCGGGGGACCTAGCGAGACCCAGTACTTC.

The rearrangement links TRBV3-1 (or the pseudogene TRBV3-2) to TRBJ2-4; 8 nucleotides align to TRBD2. Unmatched junction bases numbered 4, after V lost 0 bases and J lost 6 bases. CDR1 and CDR2 (germline): LGHDT, YNNKEL (reference sequence). The CDR3 extends over 15 amino acids. For the CDR3, the DNA is TGTGCCAGCAGCCAAGACAGTAGCGGGACAAACATTCAGTACTTC. Translated: CASSQDSSGTNIQYF.